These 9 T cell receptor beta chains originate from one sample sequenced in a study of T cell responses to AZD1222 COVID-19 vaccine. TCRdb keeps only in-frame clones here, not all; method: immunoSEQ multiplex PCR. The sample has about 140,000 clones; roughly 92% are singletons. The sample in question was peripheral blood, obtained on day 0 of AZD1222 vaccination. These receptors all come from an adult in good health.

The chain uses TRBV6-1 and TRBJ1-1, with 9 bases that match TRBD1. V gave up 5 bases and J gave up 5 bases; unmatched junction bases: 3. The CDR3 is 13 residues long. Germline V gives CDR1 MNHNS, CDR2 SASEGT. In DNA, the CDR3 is TGTGCCAGCAGTAGAGACAGGGGGACTGAAGCTTTCTTT. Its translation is CASSRDRGTEAFF.

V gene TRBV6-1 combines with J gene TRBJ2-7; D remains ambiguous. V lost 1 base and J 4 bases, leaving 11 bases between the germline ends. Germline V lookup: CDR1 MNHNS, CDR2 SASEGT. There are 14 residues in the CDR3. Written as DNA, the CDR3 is TGTGCCAGCAGTGAAGGGGGTGCGCTATACGAGCAGTACTTC. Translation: CASSEGGALYEQYF.

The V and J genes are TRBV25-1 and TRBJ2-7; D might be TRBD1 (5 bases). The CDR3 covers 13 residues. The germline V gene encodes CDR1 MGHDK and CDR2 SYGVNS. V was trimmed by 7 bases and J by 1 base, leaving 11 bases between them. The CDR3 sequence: CASKDISSYEQYF. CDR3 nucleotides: TGTGCCAGCAAGGACATCTCTTCCTACGAGCAGTACTTC.

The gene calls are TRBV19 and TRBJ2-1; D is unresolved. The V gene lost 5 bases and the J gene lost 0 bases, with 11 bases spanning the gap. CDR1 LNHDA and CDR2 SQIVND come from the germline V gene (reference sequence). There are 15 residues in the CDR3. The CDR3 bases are TGTGCCAGTAGTTCCGCCGCGGACTCCTACAATGAGCAGTTCTTC. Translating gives CASSSAADSYNEQFF.

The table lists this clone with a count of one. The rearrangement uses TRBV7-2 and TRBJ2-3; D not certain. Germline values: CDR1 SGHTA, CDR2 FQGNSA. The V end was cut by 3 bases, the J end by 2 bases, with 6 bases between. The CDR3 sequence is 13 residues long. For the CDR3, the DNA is TGTGCCAGCAGCTTGTTGCCCACAGATACGCAGTATTTT. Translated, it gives CASSLLPTDTQYF.

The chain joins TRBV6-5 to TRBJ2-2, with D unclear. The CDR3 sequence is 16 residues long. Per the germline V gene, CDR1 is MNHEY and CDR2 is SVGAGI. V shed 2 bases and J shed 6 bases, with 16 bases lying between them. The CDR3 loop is CASSYVGLGQPGELFF. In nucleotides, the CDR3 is TGTGCCAGCAGTTACGTCGGGCTGGGTCAGCCCGGGGAGCTGTTTTTT.

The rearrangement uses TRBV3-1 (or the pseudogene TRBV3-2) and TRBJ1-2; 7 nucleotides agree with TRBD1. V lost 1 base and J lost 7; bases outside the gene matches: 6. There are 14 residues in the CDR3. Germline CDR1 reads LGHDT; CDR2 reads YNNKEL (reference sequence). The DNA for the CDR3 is TGTGCCAGCAGCCAAGGGTACAGGGGAGGTGGCTACACCTTC. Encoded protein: CASSQGYRGGGYTF.

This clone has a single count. The CDR3 DNA follows: TGCGCCAGCAGCTCGAGGACAGGGGACGAGCAGTACTTC. Its translation is CASSSRTGDEQYF. This rearrangement joins TRBV5-1 to TRBJ2-7; TRBD1 aligns across 9 bases. The CDR3 consists of 13 residues. CDR1 and CDR2 from the germline V gene are SGHRS and YFSETQ. The V gene end was trimmed by 3 bases and the J gene end by 5 bases; junction bases not matched to a gene: 3.

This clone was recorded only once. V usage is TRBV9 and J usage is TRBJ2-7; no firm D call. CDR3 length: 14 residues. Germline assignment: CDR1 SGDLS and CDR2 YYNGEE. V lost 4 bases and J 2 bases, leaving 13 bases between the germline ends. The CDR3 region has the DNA TGTGCCAGCAGCCCCGGCACCCAGACCTACGAGCAGTACTTC. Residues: CASSPGTQTYEQYF.